This T cell receptor (beta chain) was recorded in a study of blood T cell repertoires in COVID-19. About the study: From the United States, Italy and Spain came samples of acute and convalescent COVID-19. In each case, the material was cDNA or gDNA derived from T cells, B-cell-depleted T cells, or PBMCs.

Generated by immunoSEQ multiplex PCR, the TCRdb table keeps only in-frame clones and is missing some. There are around 190,000 clones in the sample; 80% to 90% occur only once, and about 13% lies in the top ten. CDR3 length: 13 amino acids. The V gene's germline CDR1 is GTSNPN and CDR2 SVGIG (reference sequence). The TCR originated in a human donor in a cohort sampled during active COVID-19. The genes are TRBV30 and TRBJ2-5; TRBD2 agrees at 8 bases. Specimen: peripheral blood. The CDR3 spells CALTPGGRETQYF. The CDR3 coding sequence is TGTGCTTTAACCCCGGGAGGGAGGGAGACCCAGTACTTC.